This T cell receptor beta chain was profiled in a study of cytomegalovirus exposure and HLA in healthy donors. The PCR had 60 Vbeta and 13 Jbeta primers. Using immunoSEQ multiplex PCR, the repertoire was profiled, and TCRdb retains in-frame clones only, with some absent. Among about 160,000 clones listed, around three quarters were seen once. The CDR3 is 13 residues long. V was clipped by 5 bases and J by 10 bases, with 15 bases between them. Germline V gene sequence: CDR1 SEHNR, CDR2 FQNEAQ (reference sequence). V and J are TRBV7-9 and TRBJ2-1, with D perhaps matching TRBD2 (6 bases). Sample: PBMCs. This TCR was sampled from a man in his fifties in good health and CMV-seropositive. The CDR3 here is CASSRPSGGEQFF. CDR3 bases: TGTGCCAGCAGCCGTCCCTCCGGGGGAGAGCAGTTCTTC.